This T cell receptor beta chain was identified during a study of blood T cell repertoires in COVID-19. Deletions cut 1 base from V and 2 bases from J, with 18 bases between. This CDR3 comprises 17 residues. Germline V gene sequence: CDR1 SGHAT, CDR2 FQNNGV. As processed by the authors: Estimates of nucleated cell counts were drawn from the amplification of reference gene primers. Data came from immunoSEQ multiplex PCR; TCRdb stores just in-frame clones and leaves some out. That table gives V, J and clone size, and the DNA gave D and trimming. The sample gives 200,000 to 250,000 clones, 65% to 85% of which show up once; about 3.3% is in the top ten. The cohort comprised adults aged roughly 18 to 95 years residing in under 25 US areas. Allocation to cohorts depended on clinical history reported by the participants. Recovered status applied to Cohort 3 donors who had two consecutive negative PCRs. It also applied to those with clearance or with symptom resolution.

This clonotype was obtained from an older woman who had recovered from COVID-19. Sequencing was carried out using PBMCs or T cells enriched from blood (not recorded which). The chain has TRBV11-2 and TRBJ2-7; possibly TRBD1 for D (5 bases). In nucleotides, the CDR3 is TGTGCCAGCAGCTTAGCCCGCATTAGGGGCAGGGCCTACGAGCAGTACTTC. Residues: CASSLARIRGRAYEQYF. Drawing the rest from reference TRBV11-2 and TRBJ2-7, the complete variable domain is EAGVAQSPRYKIIEKRQSVAFWCNPISGHATLYWYQQILGQGPKLLIQFQNNGVVDDSQLPKDRFSAERLKGVDSTLKIQPAKLEDSAVYLCASSLARIRGRAYEQYFGPGTRLTVT.